These 32 T cell receptor beta chains originate from one sample sequenced in a study of cytomegalovirus exposure and HLA in healthy donors. PCR primers comprised 60 Vbeta and 13 Jbeta primers. Generated by immunoSEQ multiplex PCR, the TCRdb table keeps only in-frame clones and is missing some. The sample gives a few hundred thousand clones, over 70% of which show up once; about 0.3% is in the top ten. The material sequenced was PBMCs. These receptors came from a girl aged 2 to 10 in good health and CMV-seronegative.

This clone was counted a single time. The chain uses TRBV7-2 and TRBJ1-5, with 9 positions matching TRBD1. This CDR3 region has 14 residues. CDR1 SGHTA and CDR2 FQGNSA come from the germline V gene. The junction had 3 bases not matched to a gene; V was cut back by 5 bases and J by 4 bases. CDR3: CASSQGQGNQPQHF. The CDR3 DNA reads as TGTGCCAGCAGCCAGGGACAGGGAAATCAGCCCCAGCATTTT.

This chain uses TRBV6-4 with TRBJ1-6, with D possibly matching TRBD1 (5 bases). CDR3 length: 20 amino acids. Trimming took 0 bases from V and 0 from J, leaving 18 bases between them. Germline CDR1 is MRHNA and CDR2 is SNTAGT. In nucleotides, the CDR3 is TGTGCCAGCAGTGACTCTGGTTCTCGCAGGGTAAGCTCCTATAATTCACCCCTCCACTTT. Translating gives CASSDSGSRRVSSYNSPLHF.

The gene calls are TRBV10-3 and TRBJ2-7; perhaps TRBD1 as D (6 bases). V gave up 0 bases and J gave up 2 bases, with 11 bases separating them. The CDR3 is 15 amino acids. Germline loops: CDR1 ENHRY, CDR2 SYGVKD. The CDR3 DNA reads as TGTGCCATCAGTGAGTCTCAACAGGGAGCCTACGAGCAGTACTTC. It is translated as CAISESQQGAYEQYF.

The genes are TRBV9 and TRBJ2-3; TRBD1 is a possible D gene (5 bases). Germline lookup yields CDR1 SGDLS and CDR2 YYNGEE. The length of the CDR3 is 14 residues. Deletions cut 6 bases from V and 0 bases from J, with 11 bases between. DNA of the CDR3: TGTGCCAGCAAGGAAGGGGAAAGCACAGATACGCAGTATTTT. Translating it yields CASKEGESTDTQYF. Complete variable domain (other parts from reference TRBV9 and TRBJ2-3): DSGVTQTPKHLITATGQRVTLRCSPRSGDLSVYWYQQSLDQGLQFLIQYYNGEERAKGNILERFSAQQFPDLHSELNLSSLELGDSALYFCASKEGESTDTQYFGPGTRLTVL.

CDR3 bases: TGTGCCAGCAGTGCTACCGGGACTAGCAGGAATACGCAGTATTTT. Its translation: CASSATGTSRNTQYF. The rearrangement uses TRBV6-5 and TRBJ2-3; 9 nucleotides agree with TRBD2. Trimming took 5 bases from V and 7 from J; bases not matched to a gene: 10. The germline V gene has CDR1 MNHEY and CDR2 SVGAGI. This CDR3 is 15 amino acids long.

The genes are TRBV7-9 and TRBJ2-7, with D hard to call. This CDR3 is 11 amino acids long. V was pared by 4 bases and J by 7 bases, with 8 bases between. In germline, CDR1 is SEHNR, CDR2 FQNEAQ (reference sequence). CDR3 coding DNA: TGTGCCAGCAGCTCCCCTAGAGAGCAGTACTTC. Protein sequence: CASSSPREQYF.

This clone was found a few times. This chain joins TRBV6-1 and TRBJ1-1; tentative D call: TRBD1 (6 bases). Trimming took off 3 bases at V and 5 bases at J, with 10 bases between the two ends. This CDR3 has 13 residues. Germline V gives CDR1 MNHNS, CDR2 SASEGT. The CDR3 sequence is CASSDPGQTEAFF. The CDR3 bases are TGTGCCAGCAGTGATCCCGGACAGACTGAAGCTTTCTTT.

This sequence joins TRBV30 and TRBJ1-2; D is unclear. CDR1 GTSNPN and CDR2 SVGIG come from the germline V gene (reference sequence). This CDR3 spans 10 amino acids. The V gene lost 8 bases and the J gene lost 3 bases, with 7 bases spanning the gap. The CDR3 DNA follows: TGTGCCGGCATTCACTATGGCTACACCTTC. This gives the protein CAGIHYGYTF.

CDR3 bases: TGTGCTAGTGGGAACAGGGGGAGAGGAAACACCATATATTTT. It yields the protein CASGNRGRGNTIYF. V gene TRBV12-5 combines with J gene TRBJ1-3; 8 bases agree with TRBD1. Germline lookup yields CDR1 LGHNT and CDR2 FRNRAP. CDR3 length equals 14 residues. Trimming cost V 6 bases and J 4 bases; bases outside gene matches: 5.

The rearrangement links TRBV5-6 to TRBJ2-7, with a possible D match to TRBD1 (5 bases). The ends were cut back, 4 bases at V and 4 bases at J, with 6 bases in the middle. This CDR3 has 11 amino acids. The germline CDR1 and CDR2 sequences are SGHDT and YYEEEE. The CDR3, as DNA: TGTGCCAGCAGCCGACAGTACGAGCAGTACTTC. Protein sequence: CASSRQYEQYF.

CDR3 sequence: CSVALDSWAYEQYF. The CDR3 DNA follows: TGCAGCGTTGCTCTTGACAGCTGGGCCTACGAGCAGTACTTC. The chain carries TRBV29-1 and TRBJ2-7; D may be TRBD1 (5 bases). Trimming shortened V by 4 bases and J by 2 bases, and 15 bases separated the two germline ends. In germline, CDR1 is SQVTM, CDR2 ANQGSEA. The CDR3 is 14 amino acids.

The chain couples TRBV19 to TRBJ2-7; D is undetermined. The CDR3 has 15 amino acids. In germline, CDR1 is LNHDA, CDR2 SQIVND (reference sequence). The V and J ends lost 5 bases and 4 bases respectively, with 18 bases between them. The CDR3 protein is CASSRRLASLYEQYF. The CDR3 DNA reads TGTGCCAGTAGTCGGAGACTCGCCTCCCTATACGAGCAGTACTTC.

The V gene is TRBV6-4, the J gene TRBJ2-2; TRBD2 matches at 10 bases. V dropped 6 bases and J dropped 6; count of bases not matched to a gene: 16. There are 18 residues in the CDR3. Germline V lookup: CDR1 MRHNA, CDR2 SNTAGT. CDR3 coding DNA: TGTGCCAGCAGCTCTCAGCGGGGGGGCCCTGGTAGACCCGGGGAGCTGTTTTTT. Translating it yields CASSSQRGGPGRPGELFF.

This chain connects TRBV4-1 to TRBJ2-7; 7 bases match TRBD2. Germline-derived CDR1 and CDR2 are MGHRA and YSYEKL. The CDR3 loop spans 14 amino acids. Trimming cost V 1 base and J 0 bases; bases outside gene matches: 0. The DNA of the CDR3 is TGCGCCAGCAGCCAAGCGGGGGGCTCCTACGAGCAGTACTTC. Residues: CASSQAGGSYEQYF.

V usage is TRBV10-2 and J usage is TRBJ1-2; no clear D. The CDR3 is 13 residues long. Germline V gene sequence: CDR1 WSHSY, CDR2 SAAADI. With 4 bases removed from V and 4 bases from J, the gap between germline ends came to 10 bases. CDR3 amino acids: CASSGGSLYGYTF. CDR3 nucleotides: TGCGCCAGCAGTGGAGGCAGCCTCTATGGCTACACCTTC.

The J gene is TRBJ2-3, the V gene TRBV6-4; TRBD1 matches 11 bases. J was trimmed by 3 bases and V by 8 bases; bases with no gene match: 19. This CDR3 comprises 19 residues. Germline lookup yields CDR1 MRHNA and CDR2 SNTAGT. The CDR3 here is CASGRAGQGGPRGTDTQYF. The CDR3, as DNA: TGTGCCAGCGGTAGGGCGGGACAGGGGGGCCCTAGAGGAACAGATACGCAGTATTTT.

The V call is TRBV27, the J call TRBJ1-2, with D maybe TRBD1 (5 bases). V shed 0 bases and J shed 2 bases, with 10 bases lying between them. Germline V lookup: CDR1 MNHEY, CDR2 SMNVEV (reference sequence). This CDR3 has 15 residues. The CDR3: CASSLSKGLNYGYTF. The CDR3 bases are TGTGCCAGCAGTTTATCGAAGGGGTTGAACTATGGCTACACCTTC.

The chain employs TRBV6-5 and TRBJ1-2; 7 positions match TRBD1. Germline values: CDR1 MNHEY, CDR2 SVGAGI. This CDR3 is 14 amino acids long. Unmatched junction bases numbered 4, after V lost 5 bases and J lost 1 base. Here the CDR3 reads CASSPRDSNYGYTF. As DNA, the CDR3 is TGTGCCAGCAGTCCCCGGGACAGTAACTATGGCTACACCTTC.

The rearrangement links TRBV7-3 to TRBJ2-4, with 7 bases identical to TRBD2. The CDR3 extends over 14 amino acids. V lost 0 bases to trimming and J lost 6 bases; unmatched junction nucleotides: 2. The germline CDR1 and CDR2 sequences are SGHTA and FQGTGA. CDR3 bases: TGTGCCAGCAGCTTAACCGCGGGAGCAAACATTCAGTACTTC. Translated, it gives CASSLTAGANIQYF.

The chain employs TRBV11-3 and TRBJ2-1; D is possibly TRBD2 (6 bases). V was cut by 5 bases and J by 8 bases, with 10 bases left in between. The germline V gene has CDR1 SGHNT and CDR2 YENEEA. The CDR3 runs to 12 residues. The CDR3 DNA reads as TGTGCCAGCAGCCCGACGGGAGATGAGCAGTTCTTC. This gives the protein CASSPTGDEQFF. Supplemented by reference TRBV11-3 and TRBJ2-1, the full variable domain reads EAGVVQSPRYKIIEKKQPVAFWCNPISGHNTLYWYLQNLGQGPELLIRYENEEAVDDSQLPKDRFSAERLKGVDSTLKIQPAELGDSAVYLCASSPTGDEQFFGPGTRLTVL.

The chain combines TRBV10-3 with TRBJ2-1, with TRBD1 as a possible D gene (5 bases). CDR3 length: 15 residues. CDR1 and CDR2 from the germline V gene are ENHRY and SYGVKD. The V and J ends lost 3 bases and 5 bases respectively, with 14 bases between them. The DNA of the CDR3 is TGTGCCATCAGTGACCGGACATCGAAGGACAATGAGCAGTTCTTC. Amino acids: CAISDRTSKDNEQFF.

The V and J genes are TRBV30 and TRBJ1-5; D not resolved. This CDR3 is 13 amino acids long. The ends were cut back, 0 bases at V and 4 bases at J, with 7 bases in the middle. CDR1 is GTSNPN and CDR2 is SVGIG in the germline V gene (reference sequence). The CDR3, as DNA: TGTGCCTGGAGTGTACTCAGGAATCAGCCCCAGCATTTT. Translated, it gives CAWSVLRNQPQHF.

V gene TRBV7-8 combines with J gene TRBJ1-2, with 7 bases that match TRBD1. V shed 5 bases and J 6 bases; nucleotides not matched to a gene: 9. The CDR3 contains 14 residues. Germline V gene lookup returns CDR1 SGHVS and CDR2 FQNEAQ. This chain's CDR3 is CASSQLTGDDGYTF. CDR3 DNA sequence: TGTGCCAGCAGCCAACTAACAGGGGACGATGGCTACACCTTC. The variable domain in full, with the rest retrieved from reference TRBV7-8 and TRBJ1-2, is GAGVSQSPRYKVAKRGQDVALRCDPISGHVSLFWYQQALGQGPEFLTYFQNEAQLDKSGLPSDRFFAERPEGSVSTLKIQRTQQEDSAVYLCASSQLTGDDGYTFGSGTRLTVV.

The chain employs TRBV19 and TRBJ1-1, with D unresolved. Germline values: CDR1 LNHDA, CDR2 SQIVND (reference sequence). The CDR3 runs to 15 residues. V was trimmed by 4 bases and J by 2 bases, leaving 14 bases between them. CDR3 nucleotides: TGTGCCAGTAGTAGCCCTCCCGTAACAAACACTGAAGCTTTCTTT. Protein: CASSSPPVTNTEAFF.

The chain links TRBV15 to TRBJ1-2; a possible D gene is TRBD1 (6 bases). CDR1 is LNHNV, CDR2 YYDKDF, per germline (reference sequence). The V and J ends lost 0 bases and 1 base respectively, with 15 bases between them. The CDR3 is made up of 17 amino acids. DNA of the CDR3: TGTGCCACCAGCAGAGATCGCAGGGGCCCAGATAACTATGGCTACACCTTC. Translating it yields CATSRDRRGPDNYGYTF.

This chain links TRBV6-1 with TRBJ1-1, with D possibly TRBD1 on 5 matching bases. The CDR3 runs 14 residues. V was clipped by 4 bases and J by 4 bases, with 13 bases between them. The germline V gene has CDR1 MNHNS and CDR2 SASEGT. The CDR3 nucleotides read TGTGCCAGCAGTGTGGAATTGGGGCCCACTGAAGCTTTCTTT. Its translation: CASSVELGPTEAFF.

This clone was seen only once. This chain's CDR3 is CASSRDSINYGYTF. CDR3 nucleotides: TGTGCCAGCAGTCGGGACAGCATAAACTATGGCTACACCTTC. The V call is TRBV28, the J call TRBJ1-2, with 7 bases aligning to TRBD1. Germline lookup yields CDR1 MDHEN and CDR2 SYDVKM. This CDR3 has 14 residues. Trimming took 5 bases from V and 2 from J; bases not matched to a gene: 5.

The chain is built from TRBV5-1 and TRBJ2-7; 7 bases align to TRBD1. Losses at the gene ends were 4 bases for V and 3 bases for J; bases not matched to a gene: 4. The CDR3 totals 13 residues. Germline CDR1 and CDR2: SGHRS and YFSETQ. In DNA, the CDR3 is TGCGCCAGCAGCCAGGGACAGAACTACGAGCAGTACTTC. The encoded protein is CASSQGQNYEQYF.

In its sample, this clone was seen a few times. The chain combines TRBV11-2 with TRBJ1-5; D is uncertain. The CDR3 is 16 amino acids. The V and J ends lost 0 bases and 3 bases respectively, with 12 bases between them. Germline V gene data show CDR1 as SGHAT and CDR2 as FQNNGV. CDR3 bases: TGTGCCAGCAGCTTAGACGGAGCATTAGCCAATCAGCCCCAGCATTTT. Translation gives CASSLDGALANQPQHF.

This clone was seen a handful of times. The chain combines TRBV28 with TRBJ2-1; D call uncertain. CDR1 is MDHEN, CDR2 SYDVKM, per germline. The CDR3 runs 14 residues. V was cut by 3 bases and J by 5 bases, with 11 bases left in between. The CDR3 reads CASSLSSIHNEQFF. The CDR3 nucleotides are TGTGCCAGCAGTTTGAGTAGCATCCACAATGAGCAGTTCTTC.

This clone has more than one count but fewer than ten. This chain connects TRBV27 to TRBJ2-3, with D maybe TRBD2 (6 bases). Germline CDR1 is MNHEY and CDR2 is SMNVEV (reference sequence). With 2 bases removed from V and 1 base from J, the gap between germline ends came to 19 bases. The length of the CDR3 is 18 residues. CDR3 residues: CASSLGGRLFFRTDTQYF. The CDR3 DNA sequence: TGTGCCAGCAGTTTAGGAGGGAGGCTATTCTTTCGCACAGATACGCAGTATTTT.

The V gene is TRBV5-5, the J gene TRBJ1-1; D is ambiguous. The V gene's germline CDR1 is SGHKS and CDR2 YYEKEE (reference sequence). The CDR3 consists of 13 residues. Trimming removed 0 bases at V and 0 bases at J, with 3 bases between. CDR3 nucleotide sequence: TGTGCCAGCAGCTTGGGGCTGAACACTGAAGCTTTCTTT. Translation gives CASSLGLNTEAFF. The whole variable domain, remainder taken from reference TRBV5-5 and TRBJ1-1, is DAGVTQSPTHLIKTRGQQVTLRCSPISGHKSVSWYQQVLGQGPQFIFQYYEKEERGRGNFPDRFSARQFPNYSSELNVNALLLGDSALYLCASSLGLNTEAFFGQGTRLTVV.